This T cell receptor (beta chain) is from a study of cytomegalovirus exposure and HLA in healthy donors. The overall study: An early data release held approximately 85 million unique TCRs from HLA-typed donors. General study points: Several of the most significant clusters appeared linked to common viral pathogens, based on a later analysis. Among CMV-associated TCR beta chains, most appeared HLA-restricted in a later analysis.

About this clone itself: Its antigen remains unknown.

The primer mix had 60 Vbeta and 13 Jbeta primers. Clones were sequenced by immunoSEQ multiplex PCR, and TCRdb holds only the in-frame ones, with some missing. Among around 130,000 clones listed, around 77% were seen once. Trimming removed 3 bases from V and 2 bases from J; junction bases left unmatched: 13. The CDR3 consists of 19 residues. Germline V gene lookup returns CDR1 SNHLY and CDR2 FYNNEI. The material sequenced was PBMCs. The chain has TRBV2 and TRBJ2-1, with 10 bases aligning to TRBD2. This TCR was recovered from a woman aged 55-69 years in good health and CMV-seronegative. As DNA, the CDR3 is TGTGCCAGCAGTGATCTCGGTCTAGCGGGAGTACCGACCTACAATGAGCAGTTCTTC. It is translated as CASSDLGLAGVPTYNEQFF.